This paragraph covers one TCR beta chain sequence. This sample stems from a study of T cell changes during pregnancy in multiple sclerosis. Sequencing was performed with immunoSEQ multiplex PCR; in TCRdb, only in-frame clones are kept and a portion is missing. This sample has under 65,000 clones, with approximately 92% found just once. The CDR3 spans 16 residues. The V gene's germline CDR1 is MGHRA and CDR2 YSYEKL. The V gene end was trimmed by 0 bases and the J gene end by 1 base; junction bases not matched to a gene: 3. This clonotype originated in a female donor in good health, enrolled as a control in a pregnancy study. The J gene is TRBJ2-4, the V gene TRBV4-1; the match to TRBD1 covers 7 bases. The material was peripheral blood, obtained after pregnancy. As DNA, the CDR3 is TGCGCCAGCAGCCAAGAGAGGGGGCGCGCCAAAAACATTCAGTACTTC. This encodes CASSQERGRAKNIQYF.